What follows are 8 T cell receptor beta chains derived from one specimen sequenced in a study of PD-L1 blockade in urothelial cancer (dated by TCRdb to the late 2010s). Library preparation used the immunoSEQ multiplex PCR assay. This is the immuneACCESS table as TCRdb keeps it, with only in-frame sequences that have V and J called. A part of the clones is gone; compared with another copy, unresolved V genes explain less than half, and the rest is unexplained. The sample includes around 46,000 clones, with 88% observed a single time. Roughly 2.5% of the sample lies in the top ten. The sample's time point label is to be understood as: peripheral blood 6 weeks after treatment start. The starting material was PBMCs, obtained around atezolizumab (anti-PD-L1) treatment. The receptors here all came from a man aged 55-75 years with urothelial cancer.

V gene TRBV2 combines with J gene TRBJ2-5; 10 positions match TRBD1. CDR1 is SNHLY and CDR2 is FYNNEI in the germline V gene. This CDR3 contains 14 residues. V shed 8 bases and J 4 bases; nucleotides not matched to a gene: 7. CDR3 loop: CASDGQGVGETQYF. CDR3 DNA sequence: TGTGCCAGCGATGGACAGGGGGTGGGAGAGACCCAGTACTTC.

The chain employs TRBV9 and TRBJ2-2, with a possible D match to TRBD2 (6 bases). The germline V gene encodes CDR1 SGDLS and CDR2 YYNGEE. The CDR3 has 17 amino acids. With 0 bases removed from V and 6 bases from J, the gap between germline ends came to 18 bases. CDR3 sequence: CASSVASVGGGAGELFF. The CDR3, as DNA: TGTGCCAGCAGCGTAGCGTCGGTGGGAGGCGGAGCCGGGGAGCTGTTTTTT.

The CDR3, as DNA: TGTGCCAGCGGCGCGGGGGGAAACACCGGGGAGCTGTTTTTT. It encodes CASGAGGNTGELFF. V is TRBV2 and J is TRBJ2-2, with 8 bases lining up with TRBD2. CDR3 length equals 14 residues. CDR1 SNHLY and CDR2 FYNNEI come from the germline V gene. After removal of 8 bases from V and 2 bases from J, the junction contained 4 bases not matched to a gene.

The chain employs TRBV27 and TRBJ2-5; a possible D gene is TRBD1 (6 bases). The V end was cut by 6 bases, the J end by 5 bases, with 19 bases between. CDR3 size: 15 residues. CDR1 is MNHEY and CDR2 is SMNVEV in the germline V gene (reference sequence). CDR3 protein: CASRAGQSQLETQYF. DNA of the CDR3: TGTGCCAGCAGGGCTGGACAGTCTCAGTTGGAGACCCAGTACTTC.

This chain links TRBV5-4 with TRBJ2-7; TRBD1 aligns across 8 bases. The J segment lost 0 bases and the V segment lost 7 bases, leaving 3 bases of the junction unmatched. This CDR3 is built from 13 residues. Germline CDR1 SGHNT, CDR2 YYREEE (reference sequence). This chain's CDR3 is CASRDRSSYEQYF. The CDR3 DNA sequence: TGTGCCAGCCGGGACAGGAGCTCCTACGAGCAGTACTTC.

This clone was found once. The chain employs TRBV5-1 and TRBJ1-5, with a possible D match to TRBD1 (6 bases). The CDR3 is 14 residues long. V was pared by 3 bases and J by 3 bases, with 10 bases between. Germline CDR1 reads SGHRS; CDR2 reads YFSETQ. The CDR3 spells CASSSGQSNQPQHF. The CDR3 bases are TGCGCCAGCAGCTCCGGACAGTCCAATCAGCCCCAGCATTTT.

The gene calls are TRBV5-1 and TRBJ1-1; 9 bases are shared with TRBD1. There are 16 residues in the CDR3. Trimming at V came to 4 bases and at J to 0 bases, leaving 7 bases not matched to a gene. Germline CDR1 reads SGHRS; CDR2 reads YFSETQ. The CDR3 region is CASSQGQGPMNTEAFF. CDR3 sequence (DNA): TGCGCCAGCAGCCAAGGACAGGGGCCCATGAACACTGAAGCTTTCTTT.

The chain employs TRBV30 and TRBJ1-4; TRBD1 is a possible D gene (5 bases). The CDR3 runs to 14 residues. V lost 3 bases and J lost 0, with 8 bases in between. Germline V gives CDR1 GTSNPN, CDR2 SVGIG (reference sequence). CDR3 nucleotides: TGTGCCTGGAGCAGGGATCCAACTAATGAAAAACTGTTTTTT. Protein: CAWSRDPTNEKLFF.